This T cell receptor (beta chain) is from a study of blood T cell repertoires in COVID-19. Germline CDR1 and CDR2: SNHLY and FYNNEI. CDR3 length: 15 residues. The V and J ends lost 2 bases and 6 bases respectively, with 14 bases between them. Assay: immunoSEQ multiplex PCR; the TCRdb copy retains only in-frame clones and omits some. The data hold around 480,000 clones, with approximately 86% observed a single time. V is TRBV2 and J is TRBJ1-3; D is possibly TRBD1 (6 bases). Sequencing was carried out using PBMCs or T cells enriched from blood (not recorded which). This clonotype was obtained from a woman aged 18-29 years who had recovered from COVID-19. The CDR3 spells CASSEFTAGENTIYF. CDR3 nucleotide sequence: TGTGCCAGCAGTGAATTCACCGCAGGGGAAAACACCATATATTTT.